This passage covers 25 T cell receptor beta chains from one sample sequenced in a study of T cell repertoires in ileal Crohn's disease. TCRdb's copy holds only in-frame clones and misses some; the assay was immunoSEQ multiplex PCR. The data show 11,000 to 15,000 clones, approximately 80% seen once. Sequencing was done on a sample of ileal tissue. These receptors originate from an adult with Crohn's disease.

The rearrangement joins TRBV6-4 to TRBJ2-1, with 11 bases that match TRBD2. This CDR3 has 15 residues. Germline loops: CDR1 MRHNA, CDR2 SNTAGT. V shed 2 bases, J shed 6 bases, and the junction held 3 bases outside the gene matches. Here the CDR3 DNA reads TGTGCCAGCAGTGACAGAACTAGCGGGGGCAATGAGCAGTTCTTC. This encodes CASSDRTSGGNEQFF.

The chain has TRBV9 and TRBJ2-7; D perhaps matches TRBD2 (5 bases). Germline V gene data show CDR1 as SGDLS and CDR2 as YYNGEE. The ends were cut back, 1 base at V and 6 bases at J, with 11 bases in the middle. This CDR3 contains 13 residues. The CDR3 sequence is CASSVSLASEQYF. In DNA, the CDR3 is TGTGCCAGCAGCGTATCTCTAGCCTCCGAGCAGTACTTC.

The chain links TRBV4-2 to TRBJ1-3, with D tentatively TRBD1 (5 bases). Per germline, CDR1 LGHNA and CDR2 YNFKEQ. The V and J ends lost 0 bases and 4 bases respectively, with 10 bases between them. This CDR3 contains 15 residues. Written as DNA, the CDR3 is TGTGCCAGCAGCCAAGATTGGGGCCCAGGAAACACCATATATTTT. Translation gives CASSQDWGPGNTIYF.

This clone turned up a few times. This rearrangement joins TRBV13 to TRBJ2-5, with a possible D match to TRBD2 (6 bases). The CDR3 has 13 residues. Trimming removed 4 bases from V and 4 bases from J, with 10 bases in between. Germline CDR1 PRHDT, CDR2 FYEKMQ (reference sequence). The CDR3 region has the DNA TGTGCCAGCAGCTCCCCCGGGGGAGAGACCCAGTACTTC. Its translation is CASSSPGGETQYF.

This clone appeared a single time. The V call is TRBV19, the J call TRBJ2-5; D is unclear. TRBJ2-7 matches the DNA end more closely, so the J call is doubtful. The germline V gene encodes CDR1 LNHDA and CDR2 SQIVND (reference sequence). The CDR3 sequence is 14 residues long. The CDR3 sequence: CASSSILKTYEQYF. CDR3 DNA sequence: TGTGCCAGTAGTTCAATCCTCAAAACCTACGAGCAGTACTTC.

In regard to this clone: In the same sample, other DNA sequences code for this CDR3. The rearrangement uses TRBV7-9 and TRBJ2-1; TRBD2 is a possible D gene (6 bases). CDR3 length: 12 amino acids. V was cut by 3 bases and J by 8 bases, with 8 bases left in between. Per germline, CDR1 SEHNR and CDR2 FQNEAQ (reference sequence). The CDR3 here is CASSLRGYEQFF. DNA of the CDR3: TGTGCCAGCAGCTTGCGGGGATATGAGCAGTTCTTC.

The chain employs TRBV5-6 and TRBJ1-1; the D gene is possibly TRBD1 (5 bases). V lost 7 bases to trimming and J lost 4 bases, with 23 bases between them. The CDR3 covers 16 residues. Per the germline V gene, CDR1 is SGHDT and CDR2 is YYEEEE. CDR3 region: CASLIITGSRGTEAFF. The CDR3 nucleotides are TGTGCCAGCCTAATCATAACAGGTTCTAGGGGCACTGAAGCTTTCTTT.

The CDR3 protein is CASSLAGTGGQPQHF. CDR3 sequence (DNA): TGTGCCAGCAGCTTAGCGGGGACAGGAGGCCAGCCCCAGCATTTT. V is TRBV11-2 and J is TRBJ1-5; the match to TRBD1 covers 8 bases. The V gene end was trimmed by 1 base and the J gene end by 7 bases; junction bases not matched to a gene: 6. The CDR3 consists of 15 residues. CDR1 and CDR2 from the germline V gene are SGHAT and FQNNGV.

The gene calls are TRBV4-1 and TRBJ2-5; TRBD2 aligns across 15 bases. V lost 4 bases, J lost 5 bases, and 8 bases stayed unmatched. The V gene's germline CDR1 is MGHRA and CDR2 YSYEKL. CDR3 size: 17 residues. As DNA, the CDR3 is TGCGCCAGCAGCCCCGGACTAGCGGGGGGGCCGGGCGAGACCCAGTACTTC. Translation gives CASSPGLAGGPGETQYF.

The chain has TRBV30 and TRBJ2-3; TRBD2 agrees at 12 bases. The junction had 8 bases not matched to a gene; V was cut back by 2 bases and J by 8 bases. This CDR3 is 15 amino acids long. Germline CDR1 and CDR2: GTSNPN and SVGIG (reference sequence). The CDR3 region is CAWSSLAGGRRTQYF. CDR3 nucleotide sequence: TGTGCCTGGAGTTCACTAGCGGGGGGAAGGCGTACGCAGTATTTT.

This clone was recorded a few times. The rearrangement joins TRBV5-4 to TRBJ2-6, with a weak D call TRBD1 (5 bases). Germline values: CDR1 SGHNT, CDR2 YYREEE (reference sequence). Trimming took off 0 bases at V and 0 bases at J, with 10 bases between the two ends. CDR3 size: 17 residues. CDR3: CASSLGQLISGANVLTF. Written as DNA, the CDR3 is TGTGCCAGCAGCTTGGGACAGTTGATCTCTGGGGCCAACGTCCTGACTTTC.

The rearrangement joins TRBV28 to TRBJ1-4; TRBD1 is a possible D gene (5 bases). Germline V gene sequence: CDR1 MDHEN, CDR2 SYDVKM. The CDR3 spans 16 residues. Trimming removed 7 bases from V and 1 base from J, with 16 bases in between. CDR3 in DNA: TGTGCCAGCACCGAGACGGACGGGGGAACTAATGAAAAACTGTTTTTT. Protein sequence: CASTETDGGTNEKLFF. Complete variable domain (other parts from reference TRBV28 and TRBJ1-4): DVKVTQSSRYLVKRTGEKVFLECVQDMDHENMFWYRQDPGLGLRLIYFSYDVKMKEKGDIPEGYSVSREKKERFSLILESASTNQTSMYLCASTETDGGTNEKLFFGSGTQLSVL.

The rearrangement joins TRBV9 to TRBJ2-1, with D possibly TRBD1 on 5 matching bases. V gave up 6 bases and J gave up 8 bases, with 15 bases separating them. CDR3 length equals 13 residues. Germline CDR1 SGDLS, CDR2 YYNGEE. CDR3 region: CASTRGSRDEQFF. The CDR3 coding sequence is TGTGCCAGCACAAGGGGCTCCAGGGATGAGCAGTTCTTC.

V usage is TRBV5-1 and J usage is TRBJ1-4; tentative D call: TRBD1 (5 bases). Trimming removed 4 bases from V and 7 bases from J, with 17 bases in between. The CDR3 covers 15 residues. Looked up from germline, CDR1 is SGHRS and CDR2 is YFSETQ. The CDR3 sequence is CASSIAGEGSEKLFF. In DNA form, the CDR3 reads TGCGCCAGCAGCATCGCGGGGGAGGGGAGTGAAAAACTGTTTTTT.

The rearrangement joins TRBV6-5 to TRBJ2-7; 12 positions agree with TRBD2. CDR3 length equals 14 residues. With 6 bases clipped from V and 4 bases from J, the junction kept 4 bases outside the gene matches. Germline CDR1 and CDR2: MNHEY and SVGAGI. The CDR3 bases are TGTGCCAGCAGCTTACTAGCGGGGGGATACGAGCAGTACTTC. Translation gives CASSLLAGGYEQYF.

The chain has TRBV6-6 and TRBJ2-2; no reliable D call. Trimming cost V 6 bases and J 4 bases, with 3 bases left between them. The CDR3 consists of 11 residues. Germline CDR1 is MNHNY and CDR2 is SVGAGI (reference sequence). The DNA of the CDR3 is TGTGCCAGCAGCCTCACCGGGGAGCTGTTTTTT. The encoded protein is CASSLTGELFF.

The chain has TRBV7-9 and TRBJ2-7, with D perhaps matching TRBD1 (6 bases). Trimming cost V 4 bases and J 6 bases, with 22 bases left between them. Looked up from germline, CDR1 is SEHNR and CDR2 is FQNEAQ (reference sequence). The CDR3 is made up of 16 amino acids. CDR3 DNA: TGTGCCAGCAGCTCCCAGATACAGGGAACACCCGCCGAGCAGTACTTC. It encodes CASSSQIQGTPAEQYF.

The chain links TRBV6-5 to TRBJ2-1; TRBD2 is a possible D gene (6 bases). The V gene lost 7 bases and the J gene lost 3 bases, with 13 bases spanning the gap. Per germline, CDR1 MNHEY and CDR2 SVGAGI. This CDR3 is 14 amino acids long. DNA for the CDR3: TGTGCCAGCACCCGCGGAGGGCTCTACAATGAGCAGTTCTTC. It translates to CASTRGGLYNEQFF.

This clone was detected once. The chain carries TRBV6-5 and TRBJ1-5; tentative D call: TRBD1 (5 bases). CDR3 length: 13 amino acids. The germline V gene encodes CDR1 MNHEY and CDR2 SVGAGI. Between the trimmed V and J ends, which lost 7 bases and 6 bases, there was a span of 13 bases. The CDR3 is CASNQGGGQPQHF. CDR3 sequence (DNA): TGTGCCAGCAACCAAGGCGGGGGTCAGCCCCAGCATTTT.

V usage is TRBV6-5 and J usage is TRBJ2-7; D is perhaps TRBD2 (6 bases). Trimming cost V 11 bases and J 3 bases, with 20 bases left between them. Germline assignment: CDR1 MNHEY and CDR2 SVGAGI. There are 14 residues in the CDR3. The DNA for the CDR3 is TGTGCCGTCTCCAATAGCGGAGCGCGCTACGAGCAGTACTTC. Translated, it gives CAVSNSGARYEQYF.

This clone came up once. J is TRBJ2-2 and V is TRBV11-1; 9 nucleotides agree with TRBD1. V lost 3 bases and J lost 5; bases outside the gene matches: 4. The CDR3 runs to 15 residues. Per the germline V gene, CDR1 is SGHAT and CDR2 is FQDESV (reference sequence). DNA for the CDR3: TGTGCCAGCAGCTTCACAGGGGGCCGGACCGGGGAGCTGTTTTTT. Amino acid sequence: CASSFTGGRTGELFF.

The chain employs TRBV6-6 and TRBJ1-1; 9 nucleotides line up with TRBD1. V was clipped by 4 bases and J by 5 bases; unmatched bases: 11. Germline loops: CDR1 MNHNY, CDR2 SVGAGI (reference sequence). This CDR3 is 16 amino acids long. Here the CDR3 DNA reads TGTGCCAGCAGTTCGAACAGGGGGCTGATAGGAACTGAAGCTTTCTTT. Amino acid sequence: CASSSNRGLIGTEAFF.

The chain uses TRBV9 and TRBJ2-5; D might be TRBD1 (5 bases). Germline V gene lookup returns CDR1 SGDLS and CDR2 YYNGEE. The CDR3 is 13 residues long. V dropped 3 bases and J dropped 4 bases, with 10 bases sitting between them. The CDR3 loop reads CASSGGEGETQYF. The DNA for the CDR3 is TGTGCCAGCAGCGGGGGCGAAGGAGAGACCCAGTACTTC.

The table lists this clone with a count of one. This CDR3 reads CAWDTGNNQPQHF. In DNA, the CDR3 is TGTGCCTGGGATACAGGGAACAATCAGCCCCAGCATTTT. J is TRBJ1-5 and V is TRBV30, with a possible D match to TRBD1 (6 bases). V gave up 5 bases and J gave up 3 bases, with 11 bases separating them. Germline V gene sequence: CDR1 GTSNPN, CDR2 SVGIG (reference sequence). The CDR3 consists of 13 residues.

CDR3 in DNA: TGTGCCAGCAGCCGTTGGACTAGCGGCTACACAGATACGCAGTATTTT. Its translation: CASSRWTSGYTDTQYF. V is TRBV5-6 and J is TRBJ2-3; TRBD2 matches 10 bases. The length of the CDR3 is 16 residues. V dropped 4 bases and J dropped 2; count of bases not matched to a gene: 7. Germline CDR1 is SGHDT and CDR2 is YYEEEE.